The clone carrying this TCR beta chain turned up a few times. Its antigen is undetermined. The record originates from a study of vaccination effects on CD4 cells after COVID-19. For the study at large: The vaccine given was either BNT162b2 or mRNA-1273, in two doses.

With the ViraFEST assay, the study expanded antigen-specific CD4+ T cells using viral peptide pools, then sequenced them. CD4+ T cell isolation took place after about nine days of culture. Neither prior SARS-CoV-2 infection nor positive nucleocapsid antibodies were present in the vaccine recipients. About 2.2 million PBMC per well received approximately 10 IU/ml IL-2 and approximately 9.2 ug/ml peptides in culture. The CDR3 is 13 amino acids. Germline V gene lookup returns CDR1 SGHDN and CDR2 FVKESK. V was trimmed by 1 base and J by 6 bases, leaving 9 bases between them. TCRdb's table, derived via immunoSEQ multiplex PCR, lists solely in-frame clones and lacks some. The sample carries about 41,000 clones, around 77% recorded once.

The sequence came from a human donor who received a COVID-19 vaccine. The source was CD4+ T cells from PBMCs cultured with HCoV-NL63 spike peptides, collected before COVID-19 vaccination. V is TRBV14 and J is TRBJ1-2, with a weak D call TRBD1 (5 bases). CDR3 sequence: CASSQARVDGYTF. Here the CDR3 DNA reads TGTGCCAGCAGCCAAGCCAGGGTTGATGGCTACACCTTC.